The 8 T cell receptor beta chains in this list originate from one sample, sequenced in a study of blood T cell repertoires in COVID-19. Clones were sequenced by immunoSEQ multiplex PCR, and TCRdb holds only the in-frame ones, with some missing. The profile covers about 40,000 clones, with roughly 90% appearing a single time and roughly an eighth taken by the ten largest. The sequenced sample consisted of peripheral blood. Receptors were obtained from a man aged 65-85 years with acute or convalescent COVID-19.

A word on this clone: Sequence at one end of the junction differs from germline and may be a read error. This sample includes further DNA sequences coding for the same CDR3. The rearrangement joins TRBV4-3 to TRBJ2-7; D might be TRBD2 (6 bases). CDR3 size: 15 residues. Germline V CDR1 and CDR2: LGHNA, YSLEER. The CDR3 DNA follows: TGCGCCAGCAGTCAAGGACTACAGTCGAACTACGAGCAGTACTTC. Protein sequence: CASSQGLQSNYEQYF.

The V gene is TRBV4-3, the J gene TRBJ2-7; TRBD2 matches 7 bases. The CDR3 loop spans 15 amino acids. V was pared by 6 bases and J by 2 bases, with 10 bases of the junction left unmatched. The germline CDR1 and CDR2 sequences are LGHNA and YSLEER. For the CDR3, the DNA is TGCGCCAGCAGGTATCGGGCTAGCGGTGCCTACGAGCAGTACTTC. It is translated as CASRYRASGAYEQYF.

The chain employs TRBV19 and TRBJ1-1; D may be TRBD1 (5 bases). Germline CDR1 and CDR2: LNHDA and SQIVND (reference sequence). This CDR3 is 14 amino acids long. Trimming took off 2 bases at V and 4 bases at J, with 11 bases between the two ends. The CDR3 loop is CASSIIGGSTEAFF. Written as DNA, the CDR3 is TGTGCCAGTAGTATAATCGGGGGATCCACTGAAGCTTTCTTT.

The CDR3 loop is CASSVRTGGDYEQYF. CDR3 nucleotide sequence: TGTGCCAGCAGTGTTCGGACAGGGGGCGACTACGAGCAGTACTTC. V gene TRBV7-2 combines with J gene TRBJ2-7; 11 positions agree with TRBD1. Losses at the gene ends were 6 bases for V and 3 bases for J; bases not matched to a gene: 7. This CDR3 contains 15 residues. In germline, CDR1 is SGHTA, CDR2 FQGNSA.

J is TRBJ2-1 and V is TRBV9, with 10 positions matching TRBD2. The CDR3 extends over 16 amino acids. V lost 0 bases to trimming and J lost 9 bases; unmatched junction nucleotides: 9. Germline assignment: CDR1 SGDLS and CDR2 YYNGEE. This CDR3 reads CASSVGAGGPGGEQFF. The CDR3 DNA follows: TGTGCCAGCAGCGTAGGAGCGGGAGGGCCTGGTGGTGAGCAGTTCTTC.

This chain uses TRBV2 with TRBJ1-5, with 8 bases aligning to TRBD1. Germline CDR1 SNHLY, CDR2 FYNNEI. The V and J ends lost 1 base and 6 bases, in that order; junction bases with no gene match: 8. CDR3 length: 16 amino acids. As DNA, the CDR3 is TGTGCCAGCAGTGAAGGGACAGGGCGGGGAGGTCAGCCCCAGCATTTT. Protein: CASSEGTGRGGQPQHF.

This chain links TRBV28 with TRBJ1-2; TRBD1 matches at 12 bases. The CDR3 sequence is 17 residues long. Germline V CDR1 and CDR2: MDHEN, SYDVKM. Unmatched junction bases numbered 17, after V lost 7 bases and J lost 8 bases. In nucleotides, the CDR3 is TGTGCCAGCACCTTAACCGGGACAGGGGGCCTATATGGAGGCTACACCTTC. It specifies CASTLTGTGGLYGGYTF.

This clone has only a few counts. The chain employs TRBV21-1 and TRBJ1-4; the table's D call, TRBD1, has no DNA check behind it. TRBV21-1 is deemed a pseudogene. The CDR3 is 19 residues long. CDR3 coding DNA: TGTGCCAGCAGCAAAGAGGGCCGGGACAGGGCCCCAACTAATGAAAAACTGTTTTTT. Amino acid sequence: CASSKEGRDRAPTNEKLFF.